Listed below are T cell receptor beta chains from one sample, sequenced in a study of T cells in Graves' hyperthyroidism and ophthalmopathy. MiXCR, applied by TCRdb to the multiplex PCR reads, yields one record per CDR3 protein. The sample records about 740,000 distinct CDR3 sequences, 11% to 15% being singletons. The material sequenced was blood. Every receptor here comes from a woman under 30 with Graves' hyperthyroidism. Each CDR3 is given with its conserved first and last residue. Each record gives: clone size, V gene, J gene, D gene, CDR3 DNA, CDR3 protein. A D gene is named only where the DNA matches it firmly. Clone size is given for some rows only: seen once, a few or many times, or a class if the clone is expanded.

size: few; V: TRBV9; J: TRBJ2-1; D: NA; DNA: TGTGCCAGCAGCGTAGAGTCAGGGGCCAGGGGCAATGAGCAGTTCTTC; CDR3: CASSVESGARGNEQFF
size: NA; V: TRBV7-9; J: TRBJ2-1; D: NA; DNA: TGTGCCAGCAGCTTTTCAGCGGGTGAGCAGTTCTTC; CDR3: CASSFSAGEQFF
size: many; V: TRBV20-1; J: TRBJ1-1; D: NA; DNA: TGCAGTGCAGTAGGCGGCTTCTACACTGAAGCTTTCTTT; CDR3: CSAVGGFYTEAFF
size: many; V: TRBV11-2; J: TRBJ2-5; D: TRBD2; DNA: TGTGCCAGCAGCTTAGCAGCGGGACTAGCGGTGATAGAGACCCAGTACTTC; CDR3: CASSLAAGLAVIETQYF
size: NA; V: TRBV9; J: TRBJ2-1; D: NA; DNA: TGTGCCAGCAGCGCCGCCGGAGGGGCGGGGTACAATGAGCAGTTCTTC; CDR3: CASSAAGGAGYNEQFF
size: many; V: TRBV18; J: TRBJ2-7; D: NA; DNA: TGTGCCAGCAGTTCCTCCTACGAGCAGTACTTC; CDR3: CASSSSYEQYF
size: NA; V: TRBV6-1; J: TRBJ1-5; D: TRBD1; DNA: TGTGCCAGCAGGACCCGCCGGGACAGGGAGGGGCAGCCCCAGCATTTT; CDR3: CASRTRRDREGQPQHF
size: few; V: TRBV15; J: TRBJ2-1; D: TRBD2; DNA: TGTGCCACCAGCAGCTACGGAGCGCGGGGGTCCTACAATGAGCAGTTCTTC; CDR3: CATSSYGARGSYNEQFF
size: many; V: TRBV7-9; J: TRBJ1-2; D: NA; DNA: TGTGCCAGCAGCTTAGGCAGTCCTTTCTATGGCTACACCTTC; CDR3: CASSLGSPFYGYTF
size: few; V: TRBV12-3/TRBV12-4; J: TRBJ2-1; D: TRBD2; DNA: TGTGCCAGCAGTGGGGAGACTAGCGTTCCCTACAATGAGCAGTTCTTC; CDR3: CASSGETSVPYNEQFF
size: NA; V: TRBV10-3; J: TRBJ2-3; D: TRBD2; DNA: TGTGCCATCAGCGAGGGGGGACTAGCATCAGATACGCAGTATTTT; CDR3: CAISEGGLASDTQYF
size: many; V: TRBV28; J: TRBJ2-2; D: NA; DNA: TGTGCCAGCAGTTTACACAGCCAAAAGAGGACCGGGGAGCTGTTTTTT; CDR3: CASSLHSQKRTGELFF
size: NA; V: TRBV7-2; J: TRBJ1-1; D: TRBD1; DNA: TGTGCCAGCAGCACACTACTGAGGGGGCTATCTTCTGCTTTCTTT; CDR3: CASSTLLRGLSSAFF
size: few; V: TRBV19; J: TRBJ1-2; D: NA; DNA: TGTGCCACCTCCGAGGGACTCTCCCCTTTTGGCTACACCTTC; CDR3: CATSEGLSPFGYTF
size: NA; V: TRBV20-1; J: TRBJ2-7; D: TRBD1; DNA: TGCAGTGCTAGAGATGGAAAGGGGGCTGACGAGCAGTACTTC; CDR3: CSARDGKGADEQYF
size: many; V: TRBV6-2/TRBV6-3; J: TRBJ1-2; D: TRBD1; DNA: TGTGCCAGCAGTTGGACAGGGACTGGCTACACCTTC; CDR3: CASSWTGTGYTF
size: NA; V: TRBV6-5; J: TRBJ1-4; D: NA; DNA: TGTGCCAGCAGTTCGGACGGACAAGGATTAGAAAAACTGTTTTTT; CDR3: CASSSDGQGLEKLFF
size: many; V: TRBV27; J: TRBJ2-7; D: TRBD1; DNA: TGTGCCAGCAGTTTATGGGCCGGGACAGGGGGTCACGAGCAGTACTTC; CDR3: CASSLWAGTGGHEQYF
size: many; V: TRBV20-1; J: TRBJ2-1; D: NA; DNA: TGCAGTGCTAGCCCAGGGGGGGGGCCGAACAGAAGTTTATACTACAATGAGCAGTTCTTC; CDR3: CSASPGGGPNRSLYYNEQFF
size: NA; V: TRBV24-1; J: TRBJ2-2; D: NA; DNA: TGTGCCACCAGTGTATCCGGGGAGCTGTTTTTT; CDR3: CATSVSGELFF
size: many; V: TRBV7-9; J: TRBJ2-1; D: NA; DNA: TGTGCCAGCAGCTTTGGGGTGGATGAGCAGTTCTTC; CDR3: CASSFGVDEQFF
size: NA; V: TRBV3-1; J: TRBJ1-2; D: NA; DNA: TGTGCCAGCAGCCAAGGGACTCTCCACCATGGCTACACCTTC; CDR3: CASSQGTLHHGYTF